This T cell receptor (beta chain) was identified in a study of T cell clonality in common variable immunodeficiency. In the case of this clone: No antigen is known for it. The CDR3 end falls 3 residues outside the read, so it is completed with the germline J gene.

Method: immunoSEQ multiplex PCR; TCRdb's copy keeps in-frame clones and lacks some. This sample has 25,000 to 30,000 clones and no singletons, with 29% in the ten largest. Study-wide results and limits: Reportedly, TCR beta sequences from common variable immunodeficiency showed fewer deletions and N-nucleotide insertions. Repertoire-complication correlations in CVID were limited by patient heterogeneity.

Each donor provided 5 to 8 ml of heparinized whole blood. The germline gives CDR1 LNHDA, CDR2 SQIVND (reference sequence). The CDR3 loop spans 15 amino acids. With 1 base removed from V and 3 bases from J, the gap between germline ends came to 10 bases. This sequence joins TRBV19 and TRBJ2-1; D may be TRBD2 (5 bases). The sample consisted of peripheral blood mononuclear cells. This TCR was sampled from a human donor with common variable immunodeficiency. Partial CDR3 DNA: TGTGCCAGTAGTATAGTGCCTAGCTACTACAATGAG. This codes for CASSIVPSYYNE. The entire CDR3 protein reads CASSIVPSYYNEQFF.